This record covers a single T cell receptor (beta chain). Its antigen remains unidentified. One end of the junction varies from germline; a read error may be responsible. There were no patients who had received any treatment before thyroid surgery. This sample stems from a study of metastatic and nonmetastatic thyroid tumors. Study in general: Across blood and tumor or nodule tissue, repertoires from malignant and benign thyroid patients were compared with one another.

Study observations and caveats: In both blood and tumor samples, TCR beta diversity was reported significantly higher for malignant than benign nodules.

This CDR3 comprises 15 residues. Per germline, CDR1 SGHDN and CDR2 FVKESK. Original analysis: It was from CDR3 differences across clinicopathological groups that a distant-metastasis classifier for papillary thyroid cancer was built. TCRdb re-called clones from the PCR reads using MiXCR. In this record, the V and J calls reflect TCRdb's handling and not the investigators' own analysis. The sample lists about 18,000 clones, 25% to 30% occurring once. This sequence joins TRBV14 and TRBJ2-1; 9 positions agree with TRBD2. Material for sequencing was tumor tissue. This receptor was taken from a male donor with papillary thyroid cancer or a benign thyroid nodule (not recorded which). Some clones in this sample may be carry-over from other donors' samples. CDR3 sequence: CPSSLRTSVYKEQFF. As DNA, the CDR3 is TGTCCCAGCAGCCTTAGGACTAGCGTCTACAAGGAGCAGTTCTTC.